A selection of T cell receptor beta chains follows, all from one sample in a study of blood T cell repertoires in COVID-19. Libraries were prepared by immunoSEQ multiplex PCR; TCRdb keeps only in-frame clonotypes and omits some of them. The sample consists of a few hundred thousand clones, about 86% of them appearing once. The sample consisted of PBMCs or T cells enriched from blood (not recorded which). The origin of the receptors is a middle-aged man who had recovered from COVID-19. CDR3s include the opening cysteine and the closing phenylalanine or tryptophan. A D gene is named only where the DNA matches it firmly. Expanded clones are given a class, and other clones once, few, many or no size at all.

V gene	J gene	clone size	D gene	CDR3 protein	CDR3 DNA
TRBV14	TRBJ2-3	NA	NA	CASSQQLGTGDTQYF	TGTGCCAGCAGCCAACAACTAGGAACGGGAGATACGCAGTATTTT
TRBV5-6	TRBJ1-6	NA	NA	CASSFSSAGLNSPLHF	TGTGCCAGCAGCTTCAGCTCTGCAGGGTTAAATTCACCCCTCCACTTT
TRBV24-1	TRBJ2-3	NA	TRBD1	CATSDLRQGDTDTQYF	TGTGCCACCAGTGATTTGCGGCAGGGGGACACAGATACGCAGTATTTT
TRBV24-1	TRBJ1-6	NA	NA	CATSPGHDSPLHF	TGTGCCACCAGCCCCGGTCATGATTCACCCCTCCACTTT
TRBV29-1	TRBJ1-1	once	TRBD1	CSVSGGTGELAFF	TGCAGCGTCTCGGGGGGGACAGGGGAACTTGCTTTCTTT
TRBV21-1	TRBJ2-3	NA	NA	CASSTLATRTDTQYF	TGTGCCAGCAGTACCTTAGCGACACGAACAGATACGCAGTATTTT
TRBV5-8	TRBJ1-2	NA	TRBD1	CASSSAGTGNLYGYTF	TGTGCCAGCAGCTCAGCCGGGACAGGAAACCTCTATGGCTACACCTTC
TRBV4-1	TRBJ1-6	NA	NA	CASSQEPGGGFASFSPLHF	TGCGCCAGCAGCCAAGAGCCGGGGGGCGGATTCGCCTCATTTTCACCCCTCCACTTT
TRBV7-8	TRBJ2-5	NA	TRBD2	CASSRLAAFQETQYF	TGTGCCAGCAGCAGACTAGCGGCATTCCAAGAGACCCAGTACTTC
TRBV6-4	TRBJ1-5	NA	NA	CASSAAAGNQPQHF	TGTGCCAGCAGCGCCGCGGCGGGGAATCAGCCCCAGCATTTT
TRBV13	TRBJ2-1	NA	NA	CASSPTREQFF	TGTGCCAGCAGCCCCACTAGAGAGCAGTTCTTC
TRBV27	TRBJ1-5	NA	TRBD1	CASSPLQGASRSSNQPQHF	TGTGCCAGCAGTCCCCTACAGGGGGCCTCCAGATCTAGCAATCAGCCCCAGCATTTT
TRBV5-1	TRBJ2-2	once	NA	CASRPQGGELFF	TGCGCCAGCAGACCCCAGGGCGGGGAGCTGTTTTTT
TRBV7-2	TRBJ2-5	few	TRBD2	CASSLTPSGRVRETQYF	TGTGCCAGCAGCTTAACGCCTAGCGGGAGGGTAAGAGAGACCCAGTACTTC
TRBV18	TRBJ1-1	NA	NA	CASSPSLSNTEAFF	TGTGCCAGCTCACCGTCCCTTTCGAACACTGAAGCTTTCTTT